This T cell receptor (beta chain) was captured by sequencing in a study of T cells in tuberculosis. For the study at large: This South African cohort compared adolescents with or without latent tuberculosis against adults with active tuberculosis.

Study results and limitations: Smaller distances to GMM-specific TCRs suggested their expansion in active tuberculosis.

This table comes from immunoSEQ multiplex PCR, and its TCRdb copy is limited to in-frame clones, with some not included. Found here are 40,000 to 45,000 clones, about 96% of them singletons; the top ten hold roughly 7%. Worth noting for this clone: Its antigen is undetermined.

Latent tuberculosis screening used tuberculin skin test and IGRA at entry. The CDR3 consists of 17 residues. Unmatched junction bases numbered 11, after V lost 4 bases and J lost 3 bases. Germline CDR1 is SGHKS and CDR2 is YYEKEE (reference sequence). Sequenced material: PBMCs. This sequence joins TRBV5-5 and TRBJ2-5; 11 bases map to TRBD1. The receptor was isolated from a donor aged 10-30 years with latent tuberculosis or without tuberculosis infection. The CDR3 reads CASSPPWGQGVEETQYF. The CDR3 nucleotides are TGTGCCAGCAGCCCTCCCTGGGGACAGGGGGTGGAAGAGACCCAGTACTTC.